These T cell receptor beta chains were read from a single sample in a study of blood T cells in healthy people across ages. TCRdb reprocessed the 5' RACE reads with MiXCR, giving one entry per CDR3 protein. This sample yields roughly 1.5 million distinct CDR3 sequences, of which about 42% are seen a single time; about 4% belongs to the top ten. Specimen: blood. These receptors were taken from a woman aged 18-30 years in good health. The CDR3 runs from the conserved cysteine through the conserved F or W. Each record gives: V gene, J gene, clone size, D gene, CDR3 DNA, CDR3 protein. D genes are given only for firm matches. Some rows have no size entry. The others give once, few or many, or a class for an expanded clone.

V: TRBV5-1
J: TRBJ2-3
size: .
D: .
DNA: TGCGCCAGCAGCTTGGTTAGGGGGGATGATACGCAGTATTTT
CDR3: CASSLVRGDDTQYF

V: TRBV29-1
J: TRBJ2-3
size: many
D: .
DNA: TGCAGCGTTGAACTAGCGACGGCGGCAGATACGCAGTATTTT
CDR3: CSVELATAADTQYF

V: TRBV30
J: TRBJ2-7
size: few
D: .
DNA: TGTGCCTGGAGTGCAACCCGTGGGCGCGCCTACGAGCAGTACTTC
CDR3: CAWSATRGRAYEQYF

V: TRBV20-1
J: TRBJ2-1
size: few
D: TRBD2
DNA: TGCAGTGCGCTAAACGCCCTAGAAGCGGGAGTATACAATGAGCAGTTCTTC
CDR3: CSALNALEAGVYNEQFF

V: TRBV7-3
J: TRBJ2-5
size: .
D: TRBD2
DNA: TGTGCCAGCAGCTTAGTAGCGGGATGGGAGACCCAGTACTTC
CDR3: CASSLVAGWETQYF

V: TRBV2
J: TRBJ2-7
size: few
D: TRBD2
DNA: TGTGCCAGCATCCCGGGACTAGCTACTTACGAGCAGTACTTC
CDR3: CASIPGLATYEQYF

V: TRBV4-1
J: TRBJ2-7
size: many
D: .
DNA: TGCGCCAGCAGCCAACGATTTGGGGGGGCCCCCAATGAGCAGTACTTC
CDR3: CASSQRFGGAPNEQYF

V: TRBV13
J: TRBJ2-6
size: .
D: TRBD1
DNA: TGTGCCAGCAGGCTCATGACAGGGGCTGCCTCTGGGGCCAACGTCCTGACTTTC
CDR3: CASRLMTGAASGANVLTF

V: TRBV3-1
J: TRBJ2-3
size: few
D: TRBD2
DNA: TGTGCCAGCAGCCCCCAAGGGCTAGCGGGGGGAGATACGCAGTATTTT
CDR3: CASSPQGLAGGDTQYF

V: TRBV12-5
J: TRBJ2-7
size: .
D: TRBD2
DNA: TGTGCTAGTGGTATCCTCGCCGGGGGGGGCAAATACGAGCAGTACTTC
CDR3: CASGILAGGGKYEQYF

V: TRBV4-3
J: TRBJ1-6
size: .
D: .
DNA: TGCGCCAGCAGCCAAGAGAGGGGACGGAATAATTCACCCCTCCACTTT
CDR3: CASSQERGRNNSPLHF

V: TRBV7-2
J: TRBJ2-7
size: .
D: .
DNA: TGTGCCGGCAGCACCGCTTCCCGCTACAATGAGCAGTACTTC
CDR3: CAGSTASRYNEQYF

V: TRBV19
J: TRBJ1-1
size: .
D: .
DNA: TGTGCCAGTAGTATTGGGGACTTAACTGAAGCTTTCTTT
CDR3: CASSIGDLTEAFF

V: TRBV27
J: TRBJ1-4
size: .
D: .
DNA: TGTGCCAGCCGCCCGTGGAGTGTAGCAACTAATGAAAAACTGTTTTTT
CDR3: CASRPWSVATNEKLFF

V: TRBV7-2
J: TRBJ2-1
size: .
D: .
DNA: TGTGCCAGCAGCTTAGTTCACAACAATGAGCAGTTCTTC
CDR3: CASSLVHNNEQFF

V: TRBV5-1
J: TRBJ2-1
size: .
D: TRBD2
DNA: TGCGCCAGCAGCCCGGGACTAGCGGTATCCTACAATGAGCAGTTCTTC
CDR3: CASSPGLAVSYNEQFF

V: TRBV6-6
J: TRBJ2-5
size: few
D: TRBD2
DNA: TGTGCCAGCAGTTACTCTAGCGGGGGGGCGGGAGAGACCCAGTACTTC
CDR3: CASSYSSGGAGETQYF

V: TRBV28
J: TRBJ2-7
size: many
D: .
DNA: TGTGCCAGCAGCTTGGGACTCAGCTCCTACGAGCAGTACTTC
CDR3: CASSLGLSSYEQYF

V: TRBV20-1
J: TRBJ2-5
size: .
D: .
DNA: TGCAGTGCTAGGGTAACAGGGCGGCGAGAGACCCAGTACTTC
CDR3: CSARVTGRRETQYF

V: TRBV12-3/TRBV12-4
J: TRBJ1-2
size: .
D: .
DNA: TGTGCCAGCAGTTCCATCCCCGCGGAGGCTAACGATGGCTACACCTTC
CDR3: CASSSIPAEANDGYTF

V: TRBV7-8
J: TRBJ2-3
size: few
D: .
DNA: TGTGCCAGCAGCTCGCCCTTTTCCCGAGATACGCAGTATTTT
CDR3: CASSSPFSRDTQYF

V: TRBV12-3/TRBV12-4
J: TRBJ2-3
size: .
D: .
DNA: TGTGCCAGCAGTTTCGAGGGTTCAGGGATAGTCGCAGATACGCAGTATTTT
CDR3: CASSFEGSGIVADTQYF

V: TRBV30
J: TRBJ2-7
size: few
D: .
DNA: TGTGCCTGGAGCGGACAGAACAACGAGCAGTACTTC
CDR3: CAWSGQNNEQYF

V: TRBV11-2
J: TRBJ2-3
size: .
D: .
DNA: TGTGCCAGCAGCTTCCAGCGGGCCTACACAGATACGCAGTATTTT
CDR3: CASSFQRAYTDTQYF

V: TRBV25-1
J: TRBJ2-1
size: .
D: .
DNA: TGTGTAAGCCCAGGGTTATACAATGAGCAGTTCTTC
CDR3: CVSPGLYNEQFF

V: TRBV6-5
J: TRBJ2-6
size: .
D: .
DNA: TGTGCCAGCGGGAGAGTGGGGCCCAGCGTCCTGACTTTC
CDR3: CASGRVGPSVLTF

V: TRBV30
J: TRBJ1-2
size: .
D: .
DNA: TGTGCCTGGAGTGTGTGGTTAGGCGATTCCTATGGCTACACCTTC
CDR3: CAWSVWLGDSYGYTF

V: TRBV11-3
J: TRBJ2-1
size: .
D: .
DNA: TGTGCCAGCAGCTTAGGAGGCCGACCCGACAATGAGCAGTTCTTC
CDR3: CASSLGGRPDNEQFF

V: TRBV15
J: TRBJ1-4
size: few
D: .
DNA: TGTGCCACCAGCAGCGGCAGGGGAGGAGAAAAACTGTTTTTT
CDR3: CATSSGRGGEKLFF

V: TRBV7-9
J: TRBJ2-1
size: few
D: .
DNA: TGTGCCAGCAGCTTAGTTGCACTAGCAGACCAAGCTTACAATGAGCAGTTCTTC
CDR3: CASSLVALADQAYNEQFF

V: TRBV9
J: TRBJ2-3
size: .
D: TRBD2
DNA: TGTGCCAGCAGCGTAGGGACTAGCGGGGGTGATACGCAGTATTTT
CDR3: CASSVGTSGGDTQYF

V: TRBV28
J: TRBJ2-3
size: .
D: .
DNA: TGTGCCAGCAGTTCCCGAGGGGCTGGCACAGATACGCAGTATTTT
CDR3: CASSSRGAGTDTQYF